Presented here are 12 T cell receptor beta chains from one specimen sequenced in a study of CD8 T cells in ankylosing spondylitis. From the 5' RACE reads, TCRdb called clonotypes with MiXCR, one entry per CDR3 protein. The data hold about 160,000 distinct CDR3 sequences, with roughly 10% observed a single time. Sequenced: blood, either unsorted or a sorted T cell fraction (not recorded which). The receptors stem from a female donor with ankylosing spondylitis or in good health (not recorded which).

This chain links TRBV7-3 with TRBJ2-1; 7 bases line up with TRBD1. The trim removed 5 bases at V and 9 bases at J, leaving 4 bases unmatched. Germline V CDR1 and CDR2: SGHTA, FQGTGA. The CDR3 length is 12 residues. The CDR3 reads CASSTGETEQFF. CDR3 nucleotides: TGTGCCAGCAGCACAGGGGAGACTGAGCAGTTCTTC.

This clonotype occurred a few times. V gene TRBV20-1 combines with J gene TRBJ2-5; unclear D gene. CDR1 and CDR2 (germline): DFQATT, SNEGSKA (reference sequence). Trimming cost V 5 bases and J 6 bases, with 16 bases left between them. The length of the CDR3 is 13 residues. CDR3 residues: CSAVGGNTKTQYF. For the CDR3, the DNA is TGCAGTGCTGTAGGTGGGAATACAAAGACCCAGTACTTC.

This clonotype was picked up many times. The chain has TRBV10-2 and TRBJ1-3, with D possibly TRBD1 on 6 matching bases. The CDR3 has 14 residues. Trimming stripped 6 bases from V and 0 bases from J, with 9 bases between. Germline CDR1 WSHSY, CDR2 SAAADI. In nucleotides, the CDR3 is TGCGCCAGCAGCGGACAGCGCTCTGGAAACACCATATATTTT. Encoded protein: CASSGQRSGNTIYF.

The chain joins TRBV11-2 to TRBJ2-1; D may be TRBD2 (7 bases). Germline V CDR1 and CDR2: SGHAT, FQNNGV. CDR3 size: 15 residues. The V end lost 4 bases, the J end lost 8 bases, and 18 bases lay between the germline ends. The CDR3 DNA follows: TGTGCCAGCAGCTGGGGGGGGCGGGAGAAGGATGAGCAGTTCTTC. Its protein product is CASSWGGREKDEQFF.

This clonotype was detected only a few times. This rearrangement joins TRBV20-1 to TRBJ2-2; D unresolved. The germline CDR1 and CDR2 sequences are DFQATT and SNEGSKA (reference sequence). The CDR3 contains 14 residues. V dropped 5 bases and J dropped 7 bases, with 17 bases sitting between them. CDR3 loop: CSALLGDLGGELFF. The CDR3 coding sequence is TGCAGTGCTCTACTCGGTGACCTGGGCGGGGAGCTGTTTTTT.

On this clonotype itself: Possible read error: a much larger clone is one base away. The gene calls are TRBV12-3 or TRBV12-4 and TRBJ2-3, with D tentatively TRBD1 (5 bases). Trimming pared 6 bases from V and 5 bases from J, leaving 12 bases between. The CDR3 is 13 amino acids. Here the CDR3 reads CASRPVREDTQYF. The DNA for the CDR3 is TGTGCCAGCAGGCCGGTCAGGGAAGATACGCAGTATTTT.

The chain has TRBV7-8 and TRBJ2-1, with D perhaps TRBD2 (5 bases). V dropped 3 bases and J dropped 4 bases, with 10 bases sitting between them. CDR3 length equals 14 residues. Germline V gives CDR1 SGHVS, CDR2 FQNEAQ. The CDR3, as DNA: TGTGCCAGCAGCTTTGACCGGACTTACAATGAGCAGTTCTTC. Protein product: CASSFDRTYNEQFF.

This rearrangement joins TRBV3-1 to TRBJ1-1, with D possibly being TRBD1 (5 bases). The CDR3 has 17 amino acids. Trimming removed 2 bases at V and 1 base at J, with 17 bases between. Looked up from germline, CDR1 is LGHDT and CDR2 is YNNKEL (reference sequence). DNA of the CDR3: TGTGCCAGCAGCCAAACCCCAGGGATTGGCAGGAACACTGAAGCTTTCTTT. As protein: CASSQTPGIGRNTEAFF.

This clonotype was counted many times. The germline gene is not matched at one end of the junction; a read error may be the cause. CDR3 DNA sequence: TGTGCCAGCAGCTCGGACGGAGAAAGGGACTGCTTTTTT. Translated, it gives CASSSDGERDCFF. The chain has TRBV7-9 and TRBJ1-1; possibly TRBD1 for D (5 bases). There are 13 residues in the CDR3. The germline gives CDR1 SEHNR, CDR2 FQNEAQ (reference sequence).

This clonotype showed up just a few times. The rearrangement uses TRBV28 and TRBJ1-1; D uncertain. Between the trimmed V and J ends, which lost 3 bases and 4 bases, there was a span of 9 bases. Germline-derived CDR1 and CDR2 are MDHEN and SYDVKM. The CDR3 sequence is 13 residues long. In DNA form, the CDR3 reads TGTGCCAGCAGTTTGGTAACGGGCACTGAAGCTTTCTTT. Its translation is CASSLVTGTEAFF.

This clonotype showed up just a few times. The chain is built from TRBV6-1 and TRBJ1-1; no clear D gene. Germline V lookup: CDR1 MNHNS, CDR2 SASEGT. V was trimmed by 5 bases and J by 7 bases, leaving 14 bases between them. The CDR3 sequence is 13 residues long. CDR3 nucleotide sequence: TGTGCCAGCAGTCAAATAGGGCGAAGTGAAGCTTTCTTT. Amino acid sequence: CASSQIGRSEAFF.

This clonotype was detected a few times. This chain links TRBV12-3 or TRBV12-4 with TRBJ2-2; D perhaps matches TRBD1 (6 bases). The CDR3 consists of 14 residues. V lost 5 bases, J lost 5 bases, and 12 bases lay in between. The CDR3 bases are TGTGCCAGCAGTCCCGCAGGGGTAACCGGGGAGCTGTTTTTT. Its translation: CASSPAGVTGELFF.